This T cell receptor beta chain was identified in a study of T cells in women clearing cervical HPV infection. Using immunoSEQ multiplex PCR, the repertoire was profiled, and TCRdb retains in-frame clones only, with some absent. The sample table includes about 16,000 clones. The sample comprised blood buffy coat. This sequence originates from a woman between 18 and 75 years old with a cervical HPV16 infection that either progressed to CIN3+ or cleared (not recorded which).

The CDR3 reads CSASQGQPETQYF. The CDR3 bases that were read are TGCAGTGCTAGTCAGGGCCAACCGGAGACC. The rearrangement uses TRBV20-1 and TRBJ2-5; perhaps TRBD1 as D (5 bases). The CDR3 extends 3 residues past the end of the read, so its final part is completed from the germline J gene. The CDR3 covers 13 residues. Germline V CDR1 and CDR2: DFQATT, SNEGSKA (reference sequence). Trimming took off 3 bases at V and 5 bases at J, with 13 bases between the two ends.